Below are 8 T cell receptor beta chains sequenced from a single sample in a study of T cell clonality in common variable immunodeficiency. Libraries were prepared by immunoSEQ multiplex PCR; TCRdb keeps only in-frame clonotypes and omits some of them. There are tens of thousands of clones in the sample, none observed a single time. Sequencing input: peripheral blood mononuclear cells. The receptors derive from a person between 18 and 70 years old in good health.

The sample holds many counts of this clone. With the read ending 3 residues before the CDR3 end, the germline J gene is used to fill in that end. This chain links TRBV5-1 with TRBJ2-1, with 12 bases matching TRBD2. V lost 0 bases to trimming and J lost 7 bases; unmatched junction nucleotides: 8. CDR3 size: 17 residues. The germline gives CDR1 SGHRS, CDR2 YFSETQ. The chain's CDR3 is CASSLGLAGGPVNEQFF. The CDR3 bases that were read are TGCGCCAGCAGCTTGGGCCTAGCGGGAGGGCCGGTAAATGAG.

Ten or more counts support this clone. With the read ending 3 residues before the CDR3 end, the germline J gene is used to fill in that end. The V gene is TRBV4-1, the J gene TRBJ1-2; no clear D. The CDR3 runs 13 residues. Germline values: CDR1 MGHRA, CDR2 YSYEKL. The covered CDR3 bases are TGCGCCAGCAGCCAAGGCGGAGGCGGGGGC. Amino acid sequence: CASSQGGGGG. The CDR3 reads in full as CASSQGGGGGYTF.

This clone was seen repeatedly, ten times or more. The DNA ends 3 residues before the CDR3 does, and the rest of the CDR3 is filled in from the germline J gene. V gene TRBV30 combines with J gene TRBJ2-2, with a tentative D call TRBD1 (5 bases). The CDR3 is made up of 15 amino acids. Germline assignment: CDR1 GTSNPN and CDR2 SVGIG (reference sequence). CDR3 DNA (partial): TGTGCCTGGAGTGTCGTTGCGACAGTATCTGAAAAG. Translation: CAWSVVATVSEK. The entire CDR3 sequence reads CAWSVVATVSEKLFF.

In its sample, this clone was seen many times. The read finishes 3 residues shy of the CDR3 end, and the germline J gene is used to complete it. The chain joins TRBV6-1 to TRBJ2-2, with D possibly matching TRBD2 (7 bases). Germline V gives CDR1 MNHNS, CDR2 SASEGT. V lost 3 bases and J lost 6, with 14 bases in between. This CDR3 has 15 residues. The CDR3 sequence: CASSDVGGRPGELFF. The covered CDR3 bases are TGTGCCAGCAGTGACGTCGGGGGGCGCCCCGGGGAG.

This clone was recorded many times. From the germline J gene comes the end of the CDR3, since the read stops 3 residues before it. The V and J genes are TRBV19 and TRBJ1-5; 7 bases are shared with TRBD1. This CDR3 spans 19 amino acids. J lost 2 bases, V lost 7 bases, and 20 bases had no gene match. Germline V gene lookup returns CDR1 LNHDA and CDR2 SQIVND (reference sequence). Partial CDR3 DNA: TGTGCCAGTACAACCCTTGCTACAGGGGCATTGGTGGGCAATCAGCCC. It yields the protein CASTTLATGALVGNQP. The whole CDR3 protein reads CASTTLATGALVGNQPQHF. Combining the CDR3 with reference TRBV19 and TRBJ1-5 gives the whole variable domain DGGITQSPKYLFRKEGQNVTLSCEQNLNHDAMYWYRQDPGQGLRLIYYSQIVNDFQKGDIAEGYSVSREKKESFPLTVTSAQKNPTAFYLCASTTLATGALVGNQPQHFGDGTRLSIL.

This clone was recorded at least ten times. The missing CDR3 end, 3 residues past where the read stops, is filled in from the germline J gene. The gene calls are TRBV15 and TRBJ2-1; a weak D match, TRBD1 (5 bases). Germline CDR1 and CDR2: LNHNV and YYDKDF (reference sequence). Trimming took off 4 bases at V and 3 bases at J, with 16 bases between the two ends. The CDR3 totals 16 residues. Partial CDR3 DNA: TGTGCCACCAGCACAGTGACAGCCTCGATCTACAATGAG. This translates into CATSTVTASIYNE. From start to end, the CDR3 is CATSTVTASIYNEQFF.

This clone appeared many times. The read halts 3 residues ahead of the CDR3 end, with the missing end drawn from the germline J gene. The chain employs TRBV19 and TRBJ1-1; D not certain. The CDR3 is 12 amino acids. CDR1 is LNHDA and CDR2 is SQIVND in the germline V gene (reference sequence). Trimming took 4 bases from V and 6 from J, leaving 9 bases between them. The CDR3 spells CASSTRFSEAFF. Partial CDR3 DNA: TGTGCCAGTAGTACTCGGTTTTCTGAA.

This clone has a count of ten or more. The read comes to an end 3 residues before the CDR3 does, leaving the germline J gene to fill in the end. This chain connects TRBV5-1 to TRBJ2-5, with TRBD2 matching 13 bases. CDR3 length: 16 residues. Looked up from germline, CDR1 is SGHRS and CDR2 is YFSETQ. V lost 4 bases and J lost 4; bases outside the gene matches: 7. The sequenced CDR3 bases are TGCGCCAGCAGCATAGGACTAGCGGGAGAAGGAGAGACC. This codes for CASSIGLAGEGET. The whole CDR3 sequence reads CASSIGLAGEGETQYF.